Below, 16 T cell receptor beta chains from the same sample are listed, as sequenced in a study of T cell clusters in autoimmune cytopenias. TRB was amplified by touch-down multiplex PCR, primer pools A and B combined. TCRdb reprocessed the multiplex PCR reads and reports one entry per CDR3 protein, with no DNA. The sample data list roughly 5,000 distinct CDR3 sequences. TRB was amplified from 250 ng of peripheral blood genomic DNA per sample. Source material: peripheral blood. All receptors come from a human donor with an autoimmune cytopenia or autoimmune hepatitis (not recorded which).

By frequency, this clonotype is medium-sized. This chain joins TRBV6-5 and TRBJ2-6; TCRdb designates TRBD2, a call that cannot be tested without DNA. Germline assignment: CDR1 MNHEY and CDR2 SVGAGI. The CDR3 consists of 16 residues. CDR3 region: CASSPPGLTGANVLTF.

The genes are TRBV6-5 and TRBJ2-7; the D call of TRBD1 rests on TCRdb alone, since no DNA is present to check it. Germline CDR1 is MNHEY and CDR2 is SVGAGI. The CDR3 contains 14 residues. The CDR3 protein is CASSYSTGGYEQYF.

Judged by frequency, this clonotype is medium-sized. The CDR3 sequence: CSVEDSMSYEAFF. The genes are TRBV29-1 and TRBJ1-1; TCRdb indicates TRBD1, and absent DNA this call remains unverified. The CDR3 spans 13 residues. CDR1 and CDR2 (germline): SQVTM, ANQGSEA. Supplemented by reference TRBV29-1 and TRBJ1-1, the full variable domain reads SAVISQKPSRDICQRGTSLTIQCQVDSQVTMMFWYRQQPGQSLTLIATANQGSEATYESGFVIDKFPISRPNLTFSTLTVSNMSPEDSSIYLCSVEDSMSYEAFFGQGTRLTVV.

This clonotype is deemed medium-sized by its frequency. The CDR3 is CASSMAGHDTQYF. J is TRBJ2-3 and V is TRBV19. This CDR3 comprises 13 residues. Germline V CDR1 and CDR2: LNHDA, SQIVND (reference sequence).

This chain connects TRBV5-1 to TRBJ2-1; TCRdb proposes TRBD2, but this gene call is untestable without DNA. CDR1 and CDR2 (germline): SGHRS, YFSETQ. The CDR3 covers 18 residues. CDR3 residues: CASSLSRIAERGGDEQFF.

The gene calls are TRBV5-6 and TRBJ2-1; TCRdb designates TRBD2, a call that cannot be tested without DNA. The germline CDR1 and CDR2 sequences are SGHDT and YYEEEE. The CDR3 loop spans 13 amino acids. CDR3 amino acids: CASRFRGGGIEFF.

This clonotype is called medium-sized based on its frequency. The J gene is TRBJ2-7, the V gene TRBV27; TCRdb's D call, TRBD2, is unchecked because there is no DNA. The CDR3 length is 18 residues. CDR1 and CDR2 from the germline V gene are MNHEY and SMNVEV (reference sequence). This CDR3 is CASSPGLAEVGVPYEQYF.

This clonotype is labeled medium-sized (0.01 to 0.1%) based on frequency. CDR3 sequence reads: CASSHQGASYEQYF. The gene calls are TRBV19 and TRBJ2-7; TCRdb reports TRBD1, a call that lacks DNA to check it against. In germline, CDR1 is LNHDA, CDR2 SQIVND (reference sequence). The CDR3 covers 14 residues.

The genes are TRBV7-9 and TRBJ2-6; TCRdb proposes TRBD2, but this gene call is untestable without DNA. The CDR3 sequence is 17 residues long. CDR1 is SEHNR and CDR2 is FQNEAQ in the germline V gene (reference sequence). The CDR3 here is CASSLSRGGSGANVLTF. Based on the CDR3 plus reference TRBV7-9 and TRBJ2-6, the full variable domain is DTGVSQNPRHKITKRGQNVTFRCDPISEHNRLYWYRQTLGQGPEFLTYFQNEAQLEKSRLLSDRFSAERPKGSFSTLEIQRTEQGDSAMYLCASSLSRGGSGANVLTFGAGSRLTVL.

This chain links TRBV10-2 with TRBJ2-7; with no DNA, the TCRdb D assignment of TRBD1 cannot be verified. There are 13 residues in the CDR3. From germline, CDR1 is WSHSY and CDR2 SAAADI. CDR3: CASSRDTNYEQYF.

The chain links TRBV18 to TRBJ2-2. Per the germline V gene, CDR1 is KGHSH and CDR2 is LQKENI. The CDR3 sequence is 13 residues long. CDR3 protein: CASSPVNTGELFF. Based on the CDR3 plus reference TRBV18 and TRBJ2-2, the full variable domain is NAGVMQNPRHLVRRRGQEARLRCSPMKGHSHVYWYRQLPEEGLKFMVYLQKENIIDESGMPKERFSAEFPKEGPSILRIQQVVRGDSAAYFCASSPVNTGELFFGEGSRLTVL.

The V gene is TRBV11-2, the J gene TRBJ2-1; as DNA is missing, the TRBD1 call by TCRdb cannot be tested. The germline gives CDR1 SGHAT, CDR2 FQNNGV. The CDR3 sequence is 20 residues long. Here the CDR3 reads CASSFPMGGGPPSSYNEQFF.

Measured by frequency, this clonotype is medium-sized (0.01 to 0.1%). The chain recombines TRBV27 with TRBJ1-1; the D gene TCRdb calls, TRBD1, cannot be checked with no DNA. Germline lookup yields CDR1 MNHEY and CDR2 SMNVEV (reference sequence). The CDR3 extends over 15 amino acids. The CDR3 loop is CASSGNVGRNTEAFF.

This clonotype shows up as medium-sized (0.01 to 0.1%) by frequency. The V gene is TRBV6-1, the J gene TRBJ2-3; TCRdb lists TRBD1, though no DNA is available to test this call. This CDR3 spans 16 amino acids. Germline V CDR1 and CDR2: MNHNS, SASEGT. CDR3 residues: CASSAQGSGSGDTQYF.

This clonotype is called medium-sized based on its frequency. The chain combines TRBV19 with TRBJ1-2. The CDR3 covers 15 residues. In germline, CDR1 is LNHDA, CDR2 SQIVND (reference sequence). The CDR3 loop reads CASSFRASGYYGYTF.

This clonotype is labeled medium-sized based on frequency. V gene TRBV6-5 combines with J gene TRBJ2-1; as DNA is missing, the TRBD2 call by TCRdb cannot be tested. The CDR3 has 17 amino acids. Germline values: CDR1 MNHEY, CDR2 SVGAGI. This chain's CDR3 is CASSEARRERTYNEQFF.